This T cell receptor (beta chain) was identified in a study of blood T cell repertoires in COVID-19 (dated by TCRdb to the early 2020s). Concerning the study at large: Samples from collaborators originated in the United States, Italy and Spain and spanned both the acute and convalescent phases of COVID-19. The sample metadata nearly always contained a de-identified subject ID, COVID-19 status, age in years and sex. The repertoires were released in a freely available public database intended as a resource for research on the immune response to SARS-CoV-2. Where available, HLA class I and class II types were obtained from metadata supplied by the sample provider rather than from assay-based typing. The dataset comprised deeply sampled blood TCRbeta repertoires from subjects exposed to, actively infected with, or recovered from COVID-19. The samples were drawn from the first 160 participants of the ongoing ImmuneRACE study and from 1,254 subjects provided by 6 global collaborators. The material from the prospective study consisted of cDNA or gDNA derived from T cells, B-cell-depleted T cells, or PBMCs.

Whole blood was collected in K2EDTA tubes by collaborating institutions according to the institutions' own protocols. For TCRbeta analysis, collaborators shipped samples as frozen whole blood, isolated PBMCs, or DNA extracted from either of those sample types. Overall results and qualifications from the work: The amount of clinical and demographic metadata varied by source and participant and was provided uncurated.

Worth noting for this clone: Its binding antigen is unknown. The sample holds no much larger clone one base away, and base qualities are not on file.

The CDR3 goes from the cysteine to the phenylalanine over 14 residues. Only the CDR3 region is kept as DNA, spanning 42 bases read in frame from base 1. Taken from the germline V gene, the CDR1 and CDR2 loops are MNHEY and SVGAGI. V loses 11 bases of germline sequence and J loses 0 bases, and the interval between the two ends is 14 bases. The immunoSEQ Assay, a bias-controlled multiplex PCR, was used to amplify TCRbeta CDR3 regions from genomic DNA. On the authors' methods: The number of nucleated cells in each sample was estimated from the amplification of reference gene primers within the assay. To quantify the absolute abundance of each unique TCRbeta CDR3 rearrangement, sequence reads were collapsed and filtered. Productive Simpson clonality was computed per sample as the square root of Simpson's diversity index over productive rearrangements. In TCRdb, the immuneACCESS table is reduced to in-frame sequences with V and J assigned. These tables do not hold every clone; where another copy was compared, an unresolved V gene accounts for under half, and the others remain unexplained. D and trimming were read from the DNA, whereas the V and J calls and clone size are those reported in that table. A total of 150,000 to 170,000 clones appear in this sample, 70% to 85% of them only once. Of the sample, 29% is held by the ten largest clones.

The sample comprised peripheral blood. This TCR was sampled from a woman aged 60-70 years with acute or convalescent COVID-19. The rearrangement joined TRBV6-5 to TRBJ1-3; no D gene can be assigned with confidence. CDR3 protein: CASAPGNSGNTIYF. In nucleotide form, the sequence is TGTGCCTCCGCGCCGGGTAACTCTGGAAACACCATATATTTT.